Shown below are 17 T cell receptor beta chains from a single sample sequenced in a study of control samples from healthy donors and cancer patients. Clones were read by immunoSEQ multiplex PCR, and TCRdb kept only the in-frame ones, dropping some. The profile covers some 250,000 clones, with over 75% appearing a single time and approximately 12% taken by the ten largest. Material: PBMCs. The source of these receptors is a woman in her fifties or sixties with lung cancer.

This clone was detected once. The CDR3 is CASSLRFMGTQYF. The CDR3 bases are TGTGCCAGCAGCTTACGGTTTATGGGTACGCAGTATTTT. The V gene is TRBV7-3, the J gene TRBJ2-3; D gene uncertain. The CDR3 has 13 amino acids. V gave up 2 bases and J gave up 8 bases, with 11 bases separating them. Germline V lookup: CDR1 SGHTA, CDR2 FQGTGA.

The CDR3 nucleotides read TGTGCCAGCCAACCCCGCCCGGGACAGAGAAACCCGAGGCATAACTATGGCTACACCTTC. Its protein is CASQPRPGQRNPRHNYGYTF. This rearrangement joins TRBV28 to TRBJ1-2, with TRBD1 matching 7 bases. The length of the CDR3 is 20 residues. Per the germline V gene, CDR1 is MDHEN and CDR2 is SYDVKM. Losses at the gene ends were 8 bases for V and 1 base for J; bases not matched to a gene: 25.

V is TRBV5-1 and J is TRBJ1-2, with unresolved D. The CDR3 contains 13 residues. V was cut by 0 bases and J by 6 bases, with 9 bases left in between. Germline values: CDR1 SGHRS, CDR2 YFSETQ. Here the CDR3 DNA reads TGCGCCAGCAGCTTGGTTCCAGGCGATGGCTACACCTTC. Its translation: CASSLVPGDGYTF.

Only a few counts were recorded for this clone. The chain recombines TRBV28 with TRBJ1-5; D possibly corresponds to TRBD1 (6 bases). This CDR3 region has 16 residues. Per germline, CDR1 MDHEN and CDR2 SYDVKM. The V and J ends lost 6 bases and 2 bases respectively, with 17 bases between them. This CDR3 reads CASRPGQRRGNQPQHF. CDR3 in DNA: TGTGCCAGCAGGCCTGGACAGCGACGCGGCAATCAGCCCCAGCATTTT. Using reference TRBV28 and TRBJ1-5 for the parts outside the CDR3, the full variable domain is DVKVTQSSRYLVKRTGEKVFLECVQDMDHENMFWYRQDPGLGLRLIYFSYDVKMKEKGDIPEGYSVSREKKERFSLILESASTNQTSMYLCASRPGQRRGNQPQHFGDGTRLSIL.

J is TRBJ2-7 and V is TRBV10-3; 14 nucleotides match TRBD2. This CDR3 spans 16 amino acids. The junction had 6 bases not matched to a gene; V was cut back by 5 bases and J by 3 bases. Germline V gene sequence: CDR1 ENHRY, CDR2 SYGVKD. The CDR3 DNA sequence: TGTGCCATCAGTCGGGGACTAGCGGGAGTAAACTACGAGCAGTACTTC. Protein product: CAISRGLAGVNYEQYF.

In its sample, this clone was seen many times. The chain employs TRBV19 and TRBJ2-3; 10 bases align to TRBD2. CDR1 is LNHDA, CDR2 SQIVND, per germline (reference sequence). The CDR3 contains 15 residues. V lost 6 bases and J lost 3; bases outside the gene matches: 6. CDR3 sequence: CASRPPGLATDTQYF. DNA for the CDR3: TGTGCCAGTAGGCCTCCGGGACTAGCGACAGATACGCAGTATTTT.

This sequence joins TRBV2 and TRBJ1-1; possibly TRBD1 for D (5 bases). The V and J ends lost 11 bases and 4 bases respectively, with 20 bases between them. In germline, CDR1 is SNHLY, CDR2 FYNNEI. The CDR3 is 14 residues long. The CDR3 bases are TGTGCCCTGGAGAGGGACCCACGAGGCACTGAAGCTTTCTTT. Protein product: CALERDPRGTEAFF.

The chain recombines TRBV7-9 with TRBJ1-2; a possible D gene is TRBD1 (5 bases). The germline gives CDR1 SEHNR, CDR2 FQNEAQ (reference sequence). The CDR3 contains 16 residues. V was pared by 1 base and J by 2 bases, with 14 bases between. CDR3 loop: CASSLGSGGVNYGYTF. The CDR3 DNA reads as TGTGCCAGCAGCTTAGGTTCTGGGGGAGTAAACTATGGCTACACCTTC.

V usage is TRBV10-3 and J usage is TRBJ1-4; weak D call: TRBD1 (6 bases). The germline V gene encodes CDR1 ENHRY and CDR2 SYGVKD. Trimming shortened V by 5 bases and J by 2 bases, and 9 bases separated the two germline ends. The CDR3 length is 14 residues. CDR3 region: CAISSTGTNEKLFF. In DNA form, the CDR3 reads TGTGCCATCAGTTCTACAGGGACTAATGAAAAACTGTTTTTT.

The DNA of the CDR3 is TGTGCCAGCTCACGTGACAGGTCCGGGGGCTACACCTTC. Amino acid sequence: CASSRDRSGGYTF. The gene calls are TRBV18 and TRBJ1-2; D is possibly TRBD1 (6 bases). The CDR3 length is 13 residues. V shed 4 bases and J shed 8 bases, with 14 bases lying between them. CDR1 and CDR2 from the germline V gene are KGHSH and LQKENI.

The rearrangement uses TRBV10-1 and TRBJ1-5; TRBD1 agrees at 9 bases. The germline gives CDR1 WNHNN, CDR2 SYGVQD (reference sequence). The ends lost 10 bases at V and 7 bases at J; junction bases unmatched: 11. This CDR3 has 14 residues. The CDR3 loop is CAIHIGQGRQPQHF. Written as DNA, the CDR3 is TGCGCCATCCATATCGGACAGGGGAGGCAGCCCCAGCATTTT.

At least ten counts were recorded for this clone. The CDR3 coding sequence is TGTGCCAGCAGCCGGGTCGGGATAAGGGGTGAGCAGTTCTTC. Its translation is CASSRVGIRGEQFF. The chain carries TRBV11-1 and TRBJ2-1; either TRBD1 or TRBD2 may supply D (5 bases each). This CDR3 is 14 amino acids long. The germline V gene encodes CDR1 SGHAT and CDR2 FQDESV (reference sequence). V dropped 5 bases and J dropped 9 bases, with 17 bases sitting between them.

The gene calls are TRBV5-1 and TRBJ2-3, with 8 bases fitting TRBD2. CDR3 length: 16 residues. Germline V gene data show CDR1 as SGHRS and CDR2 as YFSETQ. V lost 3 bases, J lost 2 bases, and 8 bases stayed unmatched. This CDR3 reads CASSSGLGVLTDTQYF. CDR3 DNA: TGCGCCAGCAGCTCGGGACTAGGGGTTCTCACAGATACGCAGTATTTT.

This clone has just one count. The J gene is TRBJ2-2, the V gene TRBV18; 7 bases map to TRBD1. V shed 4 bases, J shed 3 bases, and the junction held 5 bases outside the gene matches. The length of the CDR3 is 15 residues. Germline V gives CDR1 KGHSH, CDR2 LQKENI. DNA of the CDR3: TGTGCCAGCTCACTACAGGGGATGGACACCGGGGAGCTGTTTTTT. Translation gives CASSLQGMDTGELFF.

CDR3 residues: CASTNLSSYNSPLHF. CDR3 DNA sequence: TGTGCCAGCACCAATTTGAGCTCCTATAATTCACCCCTCCACTTT. The rearrangement links TRBV7-9 to TRBJ1-6; D remains ambiguous. This CDR3 spans 15 amino acids. Germline V gives CDR1 SEHNR, CDR2 FQNEAQ (reference sequence). V was shortened by 7 bases and J by 0 bases, with 10 bases between the two germline ends. Full variable domain (missing parts from reference TRBV7-9 and TRBJ1-6): DTGVSQNPRHKITKRGQNVTFRCDPISEHNRLYWYRQTLGQGPEFLTYFQNEAQLEKSRLLSDRFSAERPKGSFSTLEIQRTEQGDSAMYLCASTNLSSYNSPLHFGNGTRLTVT.

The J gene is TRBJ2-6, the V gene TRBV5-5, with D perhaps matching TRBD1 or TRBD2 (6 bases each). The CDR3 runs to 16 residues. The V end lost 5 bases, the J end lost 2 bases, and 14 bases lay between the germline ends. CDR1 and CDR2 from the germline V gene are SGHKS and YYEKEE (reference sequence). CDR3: CASSKDYRAGANVLTF. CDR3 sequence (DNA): TGTGCCAGCAGTAAGGACTACAGGGCTGGGGCCAACGTCCTGACTTTC.

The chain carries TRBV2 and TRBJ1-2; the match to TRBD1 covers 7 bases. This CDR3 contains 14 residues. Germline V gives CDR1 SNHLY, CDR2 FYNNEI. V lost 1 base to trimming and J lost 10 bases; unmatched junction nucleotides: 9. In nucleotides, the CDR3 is TGTGCCAGCAGTGAAGGACTGACAGGGTCGACCTACACCTTC. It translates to CASSEGLTGSTYTF.